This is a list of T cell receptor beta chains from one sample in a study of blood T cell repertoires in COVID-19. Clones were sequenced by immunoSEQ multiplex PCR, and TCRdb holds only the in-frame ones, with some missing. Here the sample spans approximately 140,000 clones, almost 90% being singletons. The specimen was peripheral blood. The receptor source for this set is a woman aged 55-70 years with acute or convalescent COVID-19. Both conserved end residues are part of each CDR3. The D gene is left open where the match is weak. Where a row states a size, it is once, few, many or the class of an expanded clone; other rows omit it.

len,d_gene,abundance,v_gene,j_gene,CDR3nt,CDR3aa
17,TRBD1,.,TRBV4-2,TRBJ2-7,TGTGCCAGCAGCCAAGCTTACCCCCCGGGACAGGGTGCCGAGCAGTACTTC,CASSQAYPPGQGAEQYF
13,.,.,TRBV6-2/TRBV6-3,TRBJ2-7,TGTGCCAGCAGTTACTCCTATAACTACGAGCAGTACTTC,CASSYSYNYEQYF
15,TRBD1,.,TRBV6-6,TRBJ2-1,TGTGCCAGCAGCTTGACAGGGATAAGGAGCGATGAGCAGTTCTTC,CASSLTGIRSDEQFF
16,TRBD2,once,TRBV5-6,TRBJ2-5,TGTGCCAGCAGTAGGACTAGCGGGGGGGTAATGGAGACCCAGTACTTC,CASSRTSGGVMETQYF
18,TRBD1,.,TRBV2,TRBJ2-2,TGTGCCAGCAGTGAAGCCCCGGGACAGGGAGGAATGGCCGGGGAGCTGTTTTTT,CASSEAPGQGGMAGELFF
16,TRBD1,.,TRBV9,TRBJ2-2,TGTGCCAGCAGCGTAGCAACAGGGGCCGACACCGGGGAGCTGTTTTTT,CASSVATGADTGELFF
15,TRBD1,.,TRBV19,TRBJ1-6,TGTGCCAGTAGTAAGAGGACAGGGTTGGATTCACCCCTCCACTTT,CASSKRTGLDSPLHF
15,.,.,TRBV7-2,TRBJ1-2,TGTGCCAGCAGCCTTGGACCGAACTTAGGGGATGGCTACACCTTC,CASSLGPNLGDGYTF
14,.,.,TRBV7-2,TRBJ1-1,TGTGCCAGCAGCTTATTGAGGGAGAACACTGAAGCTTTCTTT,CASSLLRENTEAFF
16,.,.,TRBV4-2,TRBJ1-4,TGTGCCAGCAGCCAAGATGGAGGGGCCGTTAATGAAAAACTGTTTTTT,CASSQDGGAVNEKLFF
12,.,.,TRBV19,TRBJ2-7,TGTGCCAGTAGCCTCCACAGGGACGAGCAGTACTTC,CASSLHRDEQYF
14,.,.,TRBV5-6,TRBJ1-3,TGTGCCAGCAGCTTGGACAGCTCTGGAAACACCATATATTTT,CASSLDSSGNTIYF
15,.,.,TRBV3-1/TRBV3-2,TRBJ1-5,TGTGCCAGCAGCCAGGGGGGGGATAGCAATCAGCCCCAGCATTTT,CASSQGGDSNQPQHF
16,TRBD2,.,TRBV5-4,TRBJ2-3,TGTGCCAGCAGCTTCGGGACTAGCGGGGGGGCAGATACGCAGTATTTT,CASSFGTSGGADTQYF
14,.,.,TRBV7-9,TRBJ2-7,TGTGCCAGCAGCTTACGAGAGCAATCCTACGAGCAGTACTTC,CASSLREQSYEQYF
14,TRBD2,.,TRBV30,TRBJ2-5,TGTGCCTCTGGGACTAGCGGGGGGGCGGAGACCCAGTACTTC,CASGTSGGAETQYF
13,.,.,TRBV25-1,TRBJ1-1,TGTGCCAGCAAGACAGCGATGAACACTGAAGCTTTCTTT,CASKTAMNTEAFF
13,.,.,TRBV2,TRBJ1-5,TGTGCCAGCAGTGGGCCTGAATCATGGCCCCAGCATTTT,CASSGPESWPQHF
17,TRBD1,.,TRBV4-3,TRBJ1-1,TGCGCCAGCAGCCAAGGACAGGGTGCCATCCGGAACACTGAAGCTTTCTTT,CASSQGQGAIRNTEAFF
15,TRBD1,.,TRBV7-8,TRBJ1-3,TGTGCCAGCAGCTTAGAGGGGACAGGGGTGTACACCATATATTTT,CASSLEGTGVYTIYF